The present T cell receptor (beta chain) was sequenced within a study of T-cell reconstitution after alpha-beta-depleted transplantation in children. The sample holds many counts of this clonotype. Its matching antigen is unknown. General study points: There were reportedly several hundred expanded graft clones from which alpha-beta T cells came about two months after transplant.

Germline loops: CDR1 LNHNV, CDR2 YYDKDF (reference sequence). This CDR3 is built from 14 residues. Trimming pared 0 bases from V and 5 bases from J, leaving 11 bases between. Unique molecular identifiers tagged the TCRbeta library. Each CDR3 protein is one row after TCRdb ran MiXCR on the PCR reads. Seen here are 440,000 or so distinct CDR3 sequences, approximately 42% observed once, and the top ten hold 27%. This specimen was PBMCs, taken before TCRalphabeta/CD19-depleted stem cell transplant. This receptor was identified in a girl aged 2-10 years with aplastic anemia, due to receive a stem cell transplant. This chain uses TRBV15 with TRBJ2-7; no reliable D call. DNA of the CDR3: TGTGCCACCAGCAGAGATCCTGGGCCCAACGAGCAGTACTTC. Amino acids: CATSRDPGPNEQYF.